Below are 32 T cell receptor beta chains sequenced from a single sample in a study of T cell repertoires in cytomegalovirus infection. TCRdb reprocessed the reads with MiXCR, giving one entry per CDR3 protein. The sample shows roughly 230,000 distinct CDR3 sequences, over 15% of them seen only once. The sequenced sample consisted of CD8+ T cells from PBMCs. Receptors originate from a human donor in good health (CMV status not recorded). Some clones in this sample may be carry-over from other donors' samples.

This clonotype was seen only a few times. The chain carries TRBV5-4 and TRBJ2-7; 14 bases are shared with TRBD2. The V and J ends lost 4 bases and 6 bases, in that order; junction bases with no gene match: 9. The germline gives CDR1 SGHNT, CDR2 YYREEE (reference sequence). The CDR3 runs to 16 residues. This CDR3 reads CASSIGLAGGISEQYF. The CDR3 DNA is TGTGCCAGCAGCATCGGACTAGCGGGGGGAATCAGCGAGCAGTACTTC.

The V call is TRBV4-3, the J call TRBJ1-4; D call uncertain. The CDR3 spans 15 residues. The germline V gene has CDR1 LGHNA and CDR2 YSLEER. Trimming took off 0 bases at V and 7 bases at J, with 12 bases between the two ends. The CDR3 DNA reads TGCGCCAGCAGCCAAGAATTTCCCCAGTCTGAAAAACTGTTTTTT. Its translation is CASSQEFPQSEKLFF.

The J gene is TRBJ1-2, the V gene TRBV6-8; D ambiguous. The CDR3 covers 12 residues. Germline V gene data show CDR1 as MNHGY and CDR2 as SAAAGT. V was pared by 7 bases and J by 8 bases, with 14 bases between. CDR3 nucleotide sequence: TGTGCCAGCATCCCCAGCCCCTACGGCTACACCTTC. It translates to CASIPSPYGYTF.

In this sample, this clonotype turned up once. The genes are TRBV20-1 and TRBJ2-5; D is possibly TRBD2 (5 bases). The germline gives CDR1 DFQATT, CDR2 SNEGSKA (reference sequence). The CDR3 contains 18 residues. V lost 0 bases, J lost 1 base, and 21 bases lay in between. Here the CDR3 reads CSARDPYPTAAFQETQYF. The CDR3 bases are TGCAGTGCTAGAGATCCCTATCCCACAGCGGCATTCCAAGAGACCCAGTACTTC.

This clonotype was found a few times. This CDR3 is CASSFRGTTEAFF. As DNA, the CDR3 is TGTGCCAGCAGTTTTAGGGGGACCACTGAAGCTTTCTTT. V gene TRBV6-5 combines with J gene TRBJ1-1, with D perhaps TRBD1 (6 bases). Looked up from germline, CDR1 is MNHEY and CDR2 is SVGAGI. V dropped 4 bases and J dropped 4 bases, with 10 bases sitting between them. This CDR3 is 13 amino acids long.

The chain couples TRBV11-2 to TRBJ1-6; D gene uncertain. CDR3 length: 16 amino acids. The germline gives CDR1 SGHAT, CDR2 FQNNGV. Trimming removed 2 bases at V and 3 bases at J, with 11 bases between. The DNA for the CDR3 is TGTGCCAGCAGCTTATCTGGAGGAGTCTATAATTCACCCCTCCACTTT. It specifies CASSLSGGVYNSPLHF.

This clonotype was seen many times. V gene TRBV5-1 combines with J gene TRBJ2-7, with D uncertain. From germline, CDR1 is SGHRS and CDR2 YFSETQ. V lost 0 bases and J 1 base, leaving 14 bases between the germline ends. The CDR3 totals 16 residues. For the CDR3, the DNA is TGCGCCAGCAGCTTGGCCGAGGCAAGAGGTTCCTACGAGCAGTACTTC. Its protein product is CASSLAEARGSYEQYF.

The chain links TRBV29-1 to TRBJ2-5; no clear D gene. The CDR3 covers 13 residues. The V end lost 4 bases, the J end lost 4 bases, and 13 bases lay between the germline ends. Germline CDR1 and CDR2: SQVTM and ANQGSEA. The CDR3 here is CSVGETPGETQYF. CDR3 sequence (DNA): TGCAGCGTTGGAGAGACACCAGGAGAGACCCAGTACTTC.

This clonotype was seen more than once but under ten times. The rearrangement links TRBV4-1 to TRBJ2-7; D assignment may be TRBD1 or TRBD2 (6 bases each). The V end lost 1 base, the J end lost 2 bases, and 9 bases lay between the germline ends. There are 14 residues in the CDR3. From germline, CDR1 is MGHRA and CDR2 YSYEKL. DNA of the CDR3: TGCGCCAGCAGCCAAGCGGGGGCCACCTACGAGCAGTACTTC. Translating it yields CASSQAGATYEQYF.

This clonotype was seen only a few times. Relative to the germline gene, one junction end is altered; a read error may explain this. The V gene is TRBV7-7, the J gene TRBJ2-1; D perhaps matches TRBD2 (5 bases). Germline loops: CDR1 SSHAT, CDR2 FNYEAQ (reference sequence). This CDR3 is 15 amino acids long. The CDR3 protein is CASSLSLAFFHEQFF. The CDR3 DNA sequence: TGTGCTAGCAGCTTAAGTCTAGCATTTTTTCATGAGCAGTTCTTC.

This clonotype turned up a few times. The chain couples TRBV7-6 to TRBJ1-1; D ambiguous. Per germline, CDR1 SGHVS and CDR2 FNYEAQ. V lost 3 bases and J 1 base, leaving 6 bases between the germline ends. The CDR3 extends over 13 amino acids. The DNA of the CDR3 is TGTGCCAGCAGCTTTGGTTCGAACACTGAAGCTTTCTTT. The encoded protein is CASSFGSNTEAFF.

Ten or more counts support this clonotype. The chain couples TRBV7-2 to TRBJ2-7, with TRBD2 identical over 9 bases. CDR1 SGHTA and CDR2 FQGNSA come from the germline V gene. The CDR3 is made up of 15 amino acids. The J segment lost 3 bases and the V segment lost 3 bases, leaving 6 bases of the junction unmatched. The CDR3 protein is CASSFLAGASYEQYF. The CDR3 DNA reads TGTGCCAGCAGCTTTTTAGCGGGGGCCAGCTACGAGCAGTACTTC.

The chain employs TRBV5-8 and TRBJ2-5; 8 positions match TRBD2. Germline-derived CDR1 and CDR2 are SGHTS and YDEGEE. V shed 4 bases and J 6 bases; nucleotides not matched to a gene: 11. This CDR3 contains 15 residues. CDR3 sequence reads: CASSAHSGGGQTQYF. In nucleotides, the CDR3 is TGTGCCAGCAGCGCTCACTCAGGCGGGGGGCAGACCCAGTACTTC.

The J gene is TRBJ2-7, the V gene TRBV20-1; 13 bases are a match to TRBD2. The V gene end was trimmed by 1 base and the J gene end by 3 bases; junction bases not matched to a gene: 3. The germline gives CDR1 DFQATT, CDR2 SNEGSKA (reference sequence). This CDR3 is 15 amino acids long. The CDR3 region is CSARGTSGGFYEQYF. CDR3 DNA: TGCAGTGCTAGAGGGACTAGCGGGGGATTCTACGAGCAGTACTTC.

This clonotype was observed a few times. The chain is built from TRBV7-9 and TRBJ1-2; TRBD1 matches at 9 bases. The CDR3 is 16 residues long. V lost 5 bases, J lost 3 bases, and 10 bases stayed unmatched. Germline assignment: CDR1 SEHNR and CDR2 FQNEAQ (reference sequence). The chain's CDR3 is CASSGTGTDLYYGYTF. Here the CDR3 DNA reads TGTGCCAGCAGCGGGACAGGGACGGATCTTTACTATGGCTACACCTTC.

This clonotype was found many times. V gene TRBV6-5 combines with J gene TRBJ2-7; no clear D. This CDR3 has 12 residues. Trimming took 2 bases from V and 4 from J, leaving 6 bases between them. Germline V gives CDR1 MNHEY, CDR2 SVGAGI. DNA of the CDR3: TGTGCCAGCAGTTACAACAGATACGAGCAGTACTTC. Its protein product is CASSYNRYEQYF.

This clonotype was counted a few times. As DNA, the CDR3 is TGTGCCATCGGACAGGGCTACGAGCAGTACTTC. It encodes CAIGQGYEQYF. This chain uses TRBV27 with TRBJ2-7, with 8 positions matching TRBD1. This CDR3 comprises 11 residues. Germline V gives CDR1 MNHEY, CDR2 SMNVEV (reference sequence). Trimming at V came to 10 bases and at J to 3 bases, leaving 2 bases not matched to a gene.

This CDR3 is CASSLGGSNEQYF. The CDR3 DNA sequence: TGTGCCAGCAGTTTAGGGGGGTCTAACGAGCAGTACTTC. The chain combines TRBV12-3 or TRBV12-4 with TRBJ2-7; perhaps D is TRBD1 or TRBD2 (5 bases each). The CDR3 has 13 residues. V was pared by 1 base and J by 5 bases, with 9 bases between.

The sample holds many counts of this clonotype. The chain links TRBV7-6 to TRBJ2-7; no definite D call. With 3 bases removed from V and 0 bases from J, the gap between germline ends came to 9 bases. Per the germline V gene, CDR1 is SGHVS and CDR2 is FNYEAQ. This CDR3 is built from 14 residues. CDR3 DNA sequence: TGTGCCAGCAGCTTGGGCGGAAACTCCTACGAGCAGTACTTC. Translated, it gives CASSLGGNSYEQYF.

This clonotype has only a few counts. CDR3 DNA: TGTGCCAGCAGCTTAGGCCCCAACAATCAGCCCCAGCATTTT. It encodes CASSLGPNNQPQHF. The chain couples TRBV13 to TRBJ1-5, with D unresolved. This CDR3 spans 14 amino acids. Germline values: CDR1 PRHDT, CDR2 FYEKMQ (reference sequence). V was cut by 0 bases and J by 3 bases, with 6 bases left in between.

This clonotype was detected ten times or more. J is TRBJ1-2 and V is TRBV10-3, with D perhaps matching TRBD1 (6 bases). Per the germline V gene, CDR1 is ENHRY and CDR2 is SYGVKD. The CDR3 contains 13 residues. Trimming took 5 bases from V and 8 from J, leaving 15 bases between them. The CDR3 coding sequence is TGTGCCATCAGTCAGGGGCCGGTGGAGGGCTACACCTTC. This gives the protein CAISQGPVEGYTF.

This clonotype was seen a handful of times. The chain links TRBV4-3 to TRBJ1-1; no firm D call. Germline-derived CDR1 and CDR2 are LGHNA and YSLEER. Deletions cut 0 bases from V and 3 bases from J, with 11 bases between. The CDR3 covers 15 residues. CDR3 protein: CASSQDSGSHTEAFF. The CDR3 DNA reads as TGCGCCAGCAGCCAAGATTCAGGCAGTCACACTGAAGCTTTCTTT.

This clonotype has at least ten counts. J is TRBJ2-3 and V is TRBV12-3 or TRBV12-4; no firm D call. The CDR3 consists of 18 residues. Trimming took 2 bases from V and 0 from J, leaving 18 bases between them. Here the CDR3 reads CASSLSWYRPSSTDTQYF. The CDR3 DNA reads as TGTGCCAGCAGTTTAAGTTGGTACAGACCATCTAGCACAGATACGCAGTATTTT.

This clonotype has ten or more counts. The CDR3: CASSLDPSGASSYEQYF. The CDR3 DNA is TGTGCCAGCAGCTTAGATCCCTCAGGGGCTAGCTCCTACGAGCAGTACTTC. The V call is TRBV11-2, the J call TRBJ2-7; a possible D gene is TRBD1 (6 bases). Trimming took 0 bases from V and 0 from J, leaving 15 bases between them. The CDR3 totals 17 residues. Germline V gene lookup returns CDR1 SGHAT and CDR2 FQNNGV.

The rearrangement links TRBV19 to TRBJ2-2; D might be TRBD1 (6 bases). V lost 8 bases, J lost 5 bases, and 12 bases lay in between. CDR1 is LNHDA, CDR2 SQIVND, per germline (reference sequence). The CDR3 is 13 residues long. CDR3 sequence reads: CASGPQGTGELFF. DNA of the CDR3: TGTGCCAGTGGACCACAGGGAACCGGGGAGCTGTTTTTT.

For this clonotype: A read error may account for a junction end that differs from germline. This rearrangement joins TRBV7-6 to TRBJ2-5; possible D gene TRBD2, 7 bases. Germline CDR1 SGHVS, CDR2 FNYEAQ. This CDR3 is built from 14 residues. The CDR3 sequence is CTSSLGGGRETQYF. Here the CDR3 DNA reads TGTACCAGCAGCCTAGGGGGGGGCCGGGAGACCCAGTACTTC.

J is TRBJ2-7 and V is TRBV5-5; D may be TRBD2 (5 bases). CDR1 and CDR2 (germline): SGHKS, YYEKEE (reference sequence). Trimming removed 1 base at V and 5 bases at J, with 16 bases between. The CDR3 runs 15 residues. In DNA form, the CDR3 reads TGTGCCAGCAGCTTGTATGTTCGGGGAAACGACGAGCAGTACTTC. Translating gives CASSLYVRGNDEQYF.

This clonotype appeared many times. The chain is built from TRBV4-3 and TRBJ1-5; tentative D call: TRBD1 (6 bases). The CDR3 length is 16 residues. Germline V lookup: CDR1 LGHNA, CDR2 YSLEER. The ends were cut back, 0 bases at V and 6 bases at J, with 15 bases in the middle. CDR3 sequence reads: CASSQELGGAVQPQHF. The CDR3 nucleotides are TGCGCCAGCAGCCAAGAGTTAGGGGGGGCCGTTCAGCCCCAGCATTTT.

This clonotype was found many times. This chain joins TRBV6-1 and TRBJ1-1; 7 positions agree with TRBD1. CDR1 is MNHNS, CDR2 SASEGT, per germline. The CDR3 spans 16 residues. Unmatched junction bases numbered 11, after V lost 7 bases and J lost 0 bases. CDR3 sequence: CASTKGTDGMNTEAFF. The CDR3 DNA reads TGTGCCAGCACCAAGGGGACAGATGGAATGAACACTGAAGCTTTCTTT.

V and J are TRBV29-1 and TRBJ2-3, with D possibly being TRBD2 (5 bases). V dropped 1 base and J dropped 1 base, with 6 bases sitting between them. This CDR3 spans 13 amino acids. Germline-derived CDR1 and CDR2 are SQVTM and ANQGSEA. CDR3 bases: TGCAGCGTTGAAGGGACTCGCACAGATACGCAGTATTTT. Translating gives CSVEGTRTDTQYF.

In this sample, this clonotype turned up many times. The CDR3 here is CASSLGSFSYEQYF. The CDR3 DNA reads as TGTGCCAGCAGCTTAGGCAGTTTCTCCTACGAGCAGTACTTC. The chain is built from TRBV7-8 and TRBJ2-7, with D unresolved. Trimming stripped 1 base from V and 0 bases from J, with 7 bases between. This CDR3 is built from 14 residues. The germline CDR1 and CDR2 sequences are SGHVS and FQNEAQ.

This clonotype has only a few counts. The chain joins TRBV28 to TRBJ1-5; D is uncertain. The CDR3 extends over 16 amino acids. From germline, CDR1 is MDHEN and CDR2 SYDVKM. Between the trimmed V and J ends, which lost 4 bases and 3 bases, there was a span of 16 bases. The CDR3 region is CASSSYTGAINQPQHF. The CDR3 DNA reads TGTGCCAGCAGTTCTTATACGGGAGCTATCAATCAGCCCCAGCATTTT.